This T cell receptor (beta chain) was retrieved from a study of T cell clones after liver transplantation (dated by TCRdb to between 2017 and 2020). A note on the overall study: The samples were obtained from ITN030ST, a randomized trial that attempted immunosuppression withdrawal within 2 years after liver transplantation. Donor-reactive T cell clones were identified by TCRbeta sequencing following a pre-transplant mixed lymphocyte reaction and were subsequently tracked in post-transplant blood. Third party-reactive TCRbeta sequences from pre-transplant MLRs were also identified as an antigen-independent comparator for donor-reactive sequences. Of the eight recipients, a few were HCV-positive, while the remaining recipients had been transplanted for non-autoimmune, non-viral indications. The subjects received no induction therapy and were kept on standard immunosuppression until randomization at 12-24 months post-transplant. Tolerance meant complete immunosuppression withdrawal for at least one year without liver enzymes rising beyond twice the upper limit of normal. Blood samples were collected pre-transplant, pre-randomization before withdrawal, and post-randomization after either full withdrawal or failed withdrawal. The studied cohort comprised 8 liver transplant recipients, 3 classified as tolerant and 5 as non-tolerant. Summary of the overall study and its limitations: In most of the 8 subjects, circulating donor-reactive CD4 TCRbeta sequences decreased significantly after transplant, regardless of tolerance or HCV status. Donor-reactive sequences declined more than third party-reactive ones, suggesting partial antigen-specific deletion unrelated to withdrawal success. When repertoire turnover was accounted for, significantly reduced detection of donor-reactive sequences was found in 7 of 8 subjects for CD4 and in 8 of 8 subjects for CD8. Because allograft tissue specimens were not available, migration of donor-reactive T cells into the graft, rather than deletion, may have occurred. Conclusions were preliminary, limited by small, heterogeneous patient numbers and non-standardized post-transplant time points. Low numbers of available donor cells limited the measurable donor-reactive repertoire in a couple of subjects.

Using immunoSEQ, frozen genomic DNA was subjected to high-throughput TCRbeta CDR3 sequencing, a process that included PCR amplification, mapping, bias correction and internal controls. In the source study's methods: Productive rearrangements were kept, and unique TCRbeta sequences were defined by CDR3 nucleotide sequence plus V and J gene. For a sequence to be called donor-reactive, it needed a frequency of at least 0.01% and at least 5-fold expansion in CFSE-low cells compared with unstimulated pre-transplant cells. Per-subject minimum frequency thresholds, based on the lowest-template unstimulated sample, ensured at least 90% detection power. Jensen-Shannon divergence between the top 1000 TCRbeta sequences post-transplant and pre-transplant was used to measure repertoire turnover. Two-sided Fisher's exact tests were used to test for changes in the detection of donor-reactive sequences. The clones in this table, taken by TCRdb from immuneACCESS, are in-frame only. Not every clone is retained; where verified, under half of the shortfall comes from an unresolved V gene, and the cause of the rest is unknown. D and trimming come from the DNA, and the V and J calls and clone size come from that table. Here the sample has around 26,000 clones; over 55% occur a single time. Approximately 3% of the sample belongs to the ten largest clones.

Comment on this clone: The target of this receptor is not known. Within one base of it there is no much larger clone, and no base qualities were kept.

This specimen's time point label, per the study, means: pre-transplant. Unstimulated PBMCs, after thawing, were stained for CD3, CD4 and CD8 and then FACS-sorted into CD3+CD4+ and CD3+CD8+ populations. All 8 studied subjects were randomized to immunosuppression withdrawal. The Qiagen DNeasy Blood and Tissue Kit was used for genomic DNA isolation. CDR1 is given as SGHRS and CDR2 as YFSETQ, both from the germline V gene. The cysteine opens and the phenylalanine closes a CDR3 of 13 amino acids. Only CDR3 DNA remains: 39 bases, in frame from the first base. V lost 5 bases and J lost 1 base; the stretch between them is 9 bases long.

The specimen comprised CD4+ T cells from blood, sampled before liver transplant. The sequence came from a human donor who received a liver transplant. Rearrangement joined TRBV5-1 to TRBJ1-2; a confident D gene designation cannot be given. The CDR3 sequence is CASRWADNYGYTF. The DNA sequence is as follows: TGCGCCAGCAGATGGGCGGATAACTATGGCTACACCTTC.